The 3 T cell receptor beta chains in this list originate from one sample, sequenced in a study of T-cell memory formation after mild COVID-19 (dated by TCRdb to about 2021). The method was 5' RACE. The listed sequencing device is Illumina NovaSeq 6000. TCRdb itself trimmed the public reads at Q25 with fastp, ran MiXCR and retained productive beta chains. Each CDR3 protein gets just one entry, which takes the most common genes and DNA from the rows behind it. This sample comprises 350,000 to 400,000 distinct CDR3 sequences, about 21% of them detected only once. The ten largest clones add up to about an eighth of the sample. Sequencing was done on a sample of PBMCs or a T cell subset sorted from them (not recorded which). All receptors come from an adult woman who had mild COVID-19 (a few samples of this study predate the infection). The sample titles of this study are shuffled in the database, so cell type and time point are left out; the donor was told from shared clones.

This clonotype turned up a few times. The chain has TRBV4-1 and TRBJ1-1; D perhaps matches TRBD1 (6 bases). Germline CDR1 MGHRA, CDR2 YSYEKL. The CDR3 is 14 residues long. V shed 3 bases and J shed 7 bases, with 15 bases lying between them. In DNA, the CDR3 is TGCGCCAGCAGCCAGCGACAGGAGTCAAGTGAAGCTTTCTTT. Its protein is CASSQRQESSEAFF.

The sample holds many counts of this clonotype. V usage is TRBV20-1 and J usage is TRBJ2-1, with 9 bases lining up with TRBD2. This CDR3 is 13 amino acids long. The germline V gene has CDR1 DFQATT and CDR2 SNEGSKA (reference sequence). Unmatched junction bases numbered 9, after V lost 5 bases and J lost 10 bases. CDR3 bases: TGCAGTGCTCCCTGGCGGGGGGGCCGAGAGCAGTTCTTC. Its translation is CSAPWRGGREQFF.

J is TRBJ2-7 and V is TRBV5-1; D is uncertain. Trimming took 5 bases from V and 7 from J, leaving 19 bases between them. This CDR3 is 14 amino acids long. Germline V gene data show CDR1 as SGHRS and CDR2 as YFSETQ. CDR3 sequence (DNA): TGCGCCAGCAGAAACAAAATACAACCGTCGGAGCAGTACTTC. Its protein is CASRNKIQPSEQYF.